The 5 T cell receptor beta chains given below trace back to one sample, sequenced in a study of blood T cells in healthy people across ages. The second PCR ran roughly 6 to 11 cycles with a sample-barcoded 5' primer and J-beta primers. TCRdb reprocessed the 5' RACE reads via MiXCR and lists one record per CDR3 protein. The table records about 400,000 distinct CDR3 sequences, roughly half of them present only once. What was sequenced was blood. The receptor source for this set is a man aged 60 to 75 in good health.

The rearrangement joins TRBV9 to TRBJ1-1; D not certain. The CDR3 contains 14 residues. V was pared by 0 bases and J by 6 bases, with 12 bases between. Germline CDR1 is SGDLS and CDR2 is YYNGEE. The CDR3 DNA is TGTGCCAGCAGCGTAGAGGGAGCAGGCCCTGAAGCTTTCTTT. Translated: CASSVEGAGPEAFF. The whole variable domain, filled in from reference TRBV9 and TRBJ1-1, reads DSGVTQTPKHLITATGQRVTLRCSPRSGDLSVYWYQQSLDQGLQFLIQYYNGEERAKGNILERFSAQQFPDLHSELNLSSLELGDSALYFCASSVEGAGPEAFFGQGTRLTVV.

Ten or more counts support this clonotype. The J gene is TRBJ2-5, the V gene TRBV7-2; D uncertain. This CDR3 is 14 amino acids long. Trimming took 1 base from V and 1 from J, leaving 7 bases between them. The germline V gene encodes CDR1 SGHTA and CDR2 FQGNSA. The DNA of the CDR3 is TGTGCCAGCAGCTTAGGACGGCTCCAAGAGACCCAGTACTTC. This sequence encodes CASSLGRLQETQYF.

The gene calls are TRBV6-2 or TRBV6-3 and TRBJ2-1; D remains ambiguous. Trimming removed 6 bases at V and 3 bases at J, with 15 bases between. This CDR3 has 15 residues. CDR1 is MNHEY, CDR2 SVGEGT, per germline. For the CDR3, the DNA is TGTGCCAGCAGACTAACCGAAGCCTACTACAATGAGCAGTTCTTC. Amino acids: CASRLTEAYYNEQFF.

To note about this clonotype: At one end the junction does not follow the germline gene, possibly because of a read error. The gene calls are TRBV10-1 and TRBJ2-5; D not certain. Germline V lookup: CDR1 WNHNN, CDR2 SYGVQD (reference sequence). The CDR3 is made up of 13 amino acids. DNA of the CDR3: TGCACCAGCAGTGAGTCCTCCCAAGAGACCCAGTACTTC. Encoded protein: CTSSESSQETQYF.

CDR3 residues: CASSPGSGGGQETQYF. The CDR3 coding sequence is TGTGCCAGCAGTCCCGGGTCCGGAGGGGGACAAGAGACCCAGTACTTC. The chain employs TRBV12-3 or TRBV12-4 and TRBJ2-5; D may match TRBD1 or TRBD2 (6 bases each). V was pared by 5 bases and J by 2 bases, with 18 bases between. The CDR3 consists of 16 residues.